Following are 8 T cell receptor beta chains from one sample sequenced in a study of OX40 agonist ivuxolimab in advanced cancers. The repertoire was sequenced with immunoSEQ multiplex PCR; TCRdb's copy has only in-frame clones and lacks some. The table includes some 64,000 clones, 84% detected once. The material sequenced was CD4+ or CD8+ T cells sorted from blood, taken in a trial of the OX40 agonist ivuxolimab. The receptor set was obtained from an adult with an advanced solid tumor such as melanoma, head and neck, liver or kidney cancer.

The chain carries TRBV5-1 and TRBJ1-5; D unresolved. The V and J ends lost 0 bases and 0 bases respectively, with 4 bases between them. The germline gives CDR1 SGHRS, CDR2 YFSETQ. The CDR3 is 14 amino acids. The CDR3 nucleotides are TGCGCCAGCAGCTTGGATCCTAGCAATCAGCCCCAGCATTTT. Protein product: CASSLDPSNQPQHF.

The CDR3 protein is CASSLIGTSGGLRETQYF. CDR3 DNA sequence: TGTGCCAGCAGCTTAATAGGGACTAGCGGGGGCCTCAGGGAGACCCAGTACTTC. V and J are TRBV7-2 and TRBJ2-5; TRBD2 matches 14 bases. V shed 2 bases and J 5 bases; nucleotides not matched to a gene: 10. Germline loops: CDR1 SGHTA, CDR2 FQGNSA. This CDR3 has 18 residues.

This clone was seen only a few times. This sequence joins TRBV7-2 and TRBJ2-7; tentatively, D is TRBD1 (6 bases). V was shortened by 3 bases and J by 1 base, with 13 bases between the two germline ends. The length of the CDR3 is 15 residues. Germline V CDR1 and CDR2: SGHTA, FQGNSA. For the CDR3, the DNA is TGTGCCAGCAGCTTGGGGGCAGATCCTTCCTACGAGCAGTACTTC. Translated: CASSLGADPSYEQYF.

The rearrangement joins TRBV15 to TRBJ2-2; 13 nucleotides agree with TRBD2. The germline V gene has CDR1 LNHNV and CDR2 YYDKDF (reference sequence). This CDR3 contains 17 residues. Trimming removed 2 bases from V and 5 bases from J; junction bases left unmatched: 5. The CDR3 nucleotides read TGTGCCACCAGCAGATCGGGACTAGCGGGATGGACCGGGGAGCTGTTTTTT. It is translated as CATSRSGLAGWTGELFF.

The chain combines TRBV5-4 with TRBJ1-3, with D maybe TRBD1 (6 bases). This CDR3 spans 16 amino acids. Per the germline V gene, CDR1 is SGHNT and CDR2 is YYREEE (reference sequence). The V end lost 0 bases, the J end lost 0 bases, and 10 bases lay between the germline ends. The DNA of the CDR3 is TGTGCCAGCAGCTTGGAGGGGACACGCTCTGGAAACACCATATATTTT. It yields the protein CASSLEGTRSGNTIYF.

The chain joins TRBV2 to TRBJ2-1; 10 nucleotides match TRBD2. Per the germline V gene, CDR1 is SNHLY and CDR2 is FYNNEI. This CDR3 comprises 16 residues. V trimming: 4 bases; J trimming: 7 bases; junction bases outside the gene matches: 10. The CDR3 reads CASSVPAGGPMNEQFF. CDR3 in DNA: TGTGCCAGCAGTGTTCCAGCGGGGGGGCCTATGAATGAGCAGTTCTTC.

The rearrangement links TRBV28 to TRBJ2-4; 7 bases map to TRBD2. This CDR3 is built from 16 residues. V gave up 1 base and J gave up 7 bases; unmatched junction bases: 10. Germline CDR1 is MDHEN and CDR2 is SYDVKM. The CDR3 bases are TGTGCCAGCAGTTTATCCGGGAGGAATAAAGCGAACATTCAGTACTTC. Translating it yields CASSLSGRNKANIQYF.

This chain uses TRBV28 with TRBJ1-4, with a possible D match to TRBD1 (6 bases). V lost 7 bases and J lost 4, with 16 bases in between. The CDR3 totals 15 residues. Germline V gives CDR1 MDHEN, CDR2 SYDVKM. The CDR3 DNA is TGTGCCAGCACCCCCACCACAGGGTTTAATGAAAAACTGTTTTTT. The encoded protein is CASTPTTGFNEKLFF.